This entry is about one T cell receptor (beta chain). The data are from a study of blood T cell repertoires in COVID-19. Across the study: Collection of acute and convalescent COVID-19 samples took place in the United States, Italy and Spain.

Per the original methods: Reference gene primer amplification yielded estimated nucleated cell counts. Data came from immunoSEQ multiplex PCR; TCRdb stores just in-frame clones and leaves some out. Clonal size and the V and J genes are those of that table, whereas D and trimming came from the DNA. The sample carries over 120,000 clones, roughly 84% recorded once. Trimming stripped 7 bases from V and 3 bases from J, with 9 bases between. Per germline, CDR1 LNHDA and CDR2 SQIVND (reference sequence). The CDR3 covers 12 residues. The material sequenced was peripheral blood. This chain links TRBV19 with TRBJ1-2; D is perhaps TRBD1 (6 bases). This sequence originates from a man in his sixties with active or convalescent COVID-19. CDR3 DNA: TGTGCCAGTAAAGGGGGGGACTATGGCTACACCTTC. The encoded protein is CASKGGDYGYTF. Drawing the rest from reference TRBV19 and TRBJ1-2, the complete variable domain is DGGITQSPKYLFRKEGQNVTLSCEQNLNHDAMYWYRQDPGQGLRLIYYSQIVNDFQKGDIAEGYSVSREKKESFPLTVTSAQKNPTAFYLCASKGGDYGYTFGSGTRLTVV.